This record covers a single TCR beta chain. Its antigen remains unidentified. Base-call qualities are not available, and no considerably larger clone is one nucleotide away. V trim: 4 bases; J trim: 4 bases; unmatched bases: 5. From a lookup of the germline V gene, CDR1 and CDR2 are SGHAT and FQNNGV. From the cysteine through the phenylalanine, the CDR3 covers 15 amino acids. Of the read, only the CDR3 DNA is kept; its 45 bases are in frame from base 1. This sample is part of a study of T cell responses to AZD1222 COVID-19 vaccine (dated by TCRdb to about 2021). About the study as a whole: A total of roughly 240 trial participants underwent TCR sequencing, of whom nearly 210 received two doses of AZD1222 and some 26 received two doses of the MenACWY control vaccine. Trial participants were enrolled by age into 18-55, 56-69 and 70-plus year subgroups, with approximately 150, 28 and 58 TCR-sequenced participants respectively. Beyond this particular receptor, the publication reports: Because no samples from the day 14 peak response were available, repertoires could be characterized only after the peak T cell response. The vaccine-associated CD4 TCRs covered the entire spike protein, and the dominant responses fell in regions 160-218 and 743-854. Conclusions about previously exposed vaccinees are limited, since just six or seven AZD1222 recipients were seropositive for SARS-CoV-2 at baseline. A significant rise in spike-specific TCR breadth and depth was observed after two AZD1222 doses relative to day 0 and relative to MenACWY recipients. The 56-69-year group was small, and its depth increase did not reach significance, likely because of low power. Most participants were white British and females outnumbered males, and the authors suggested that clonal diversity may have been underestimated. Reportedly, close to half of the unique spike-specific TCRs recognized epitopes lying outside the regions that are mutated in the B.1.351 and B.1.1.7 variants.

The CDR3 regions of human TCRbeta chains were analyzed by immunosequencing. Per the authors' processing: Repertoire TCRs were checked for matches against a reference library of SARS-CoV-2-specific TCRs that had been generated using the MIRA antigen-specificity platform. Breadth was defined as the fraction of unique TCRs that were SARS-CoV-2-associated. Depth was defined as the fraction of total T cells that were SARS-CoV-2-associated. Using the MIRA data, every spike-specific TCR was mapped to the spike region that the TCR reacted to and assigned to either a CD4 or a CD8 class. Log10-transformed breadth and depth values were compared by one-way ANOVA with Sidak's multiple comparisons tests. As stored in TCRdb, this immuneACCESS dataset retains in-frame rearrangements with V and J assigned. A fraction of the clones does not appear; measured against another copy, unresolved V genes explain less than half of the discrepancy, and the remainder lacks a known reason. That table is the source of V, J and clone size, and D and trimming were worked out from the DNA. Recorded for this sample are more than 95,000 clones; more than 70% of them occurred a single time. 3.5% to 4.5% of the sample rests with the top ten.

The time point tag for this specimen amounts to: about 28 days (+/-7) after the second vaccine dose. AZD1222 recipients whose second dose came at about 4 weeks and those whose second dose came at about 12 weeks were combined into one group, since spike-specific TCR depth and breadth did not differ between the two schedules. Vaccinee samples were obtained from the UK trials COV001 and COV002, which included a single-blind randomized controlled phase 2/3 trial of AZD1222 (ChAdOx1 nCoV-19) in healthy adults. For TCRbeta chain sequencing, PBMC samples were collected from trial participants at day 0 and at day 28 after the second dose.

The receptor was isolated from an adult who received the AZD1222 COVID-19 vaccine. The chain uses TRBV11-2 and TRBJ2-1, with 9 bases in between that match TRBD1. The specimen comprised peripheral blood, sampled 28 days after the second AZD1222 dose. The nucleotide sequence reads as follows: TGTGCCAGCAGCTCAACAGGGGGCGCTTACAATGAGCAGTTCTTC. It specifies CASSSTGGAYNEQFF.